This T cell receptor (beta chain) was sequenced for a study of cytomegalovirus exposure and HLA in healthy donors. 13 Jbeta primers and 60 Vbeta primers were used for the PCR. Produced via immunoSEQ multiplex PCR; TCRdb's table is partial and in-frame only. The sample has over 100,000 clones; around 83% are singletons. The CDR3 sequence is 14 residues long. Germline values: CDR1 MGHDK, CDR2 SYGVNS. V was clipped by 6 bases and J by 2 bases, with 13 bases between them. This receptor was identified in a man aged 25 to 40 in good health and CMV-seropositive. Sequencing was performed on PBMCs. J is TRBJ1-1 and V is TRBV25-1; no reliable D call. CDR3 in amino acids: CASSTMGRNTEAFF. The CDR3 region has the DNA TGTGCCAGCAGCACAATGGGCCGAAACACTGAAGCTTTCTTT.